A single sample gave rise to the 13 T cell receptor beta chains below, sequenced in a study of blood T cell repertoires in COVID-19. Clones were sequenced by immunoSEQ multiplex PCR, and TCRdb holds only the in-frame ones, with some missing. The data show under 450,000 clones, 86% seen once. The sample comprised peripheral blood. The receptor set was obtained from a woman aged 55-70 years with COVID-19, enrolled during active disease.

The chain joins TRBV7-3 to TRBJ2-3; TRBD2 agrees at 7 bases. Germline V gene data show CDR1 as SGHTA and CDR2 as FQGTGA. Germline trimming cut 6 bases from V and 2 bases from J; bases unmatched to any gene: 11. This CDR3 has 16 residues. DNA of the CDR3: TGTGCCAGCAGGGACGCGGGGCGGGGGAACACAGATACGCAGTATTTT. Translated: CASRDAGRGNTDTQYF.

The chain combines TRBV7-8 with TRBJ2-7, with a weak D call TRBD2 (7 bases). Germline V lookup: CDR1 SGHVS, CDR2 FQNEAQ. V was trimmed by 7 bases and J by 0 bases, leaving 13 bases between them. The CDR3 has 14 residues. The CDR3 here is CASNAGGASYEQYF. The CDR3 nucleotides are TGTGCCAGCAACGCTGGGGGGGCCTCCTACGAGCAGTACTTC.

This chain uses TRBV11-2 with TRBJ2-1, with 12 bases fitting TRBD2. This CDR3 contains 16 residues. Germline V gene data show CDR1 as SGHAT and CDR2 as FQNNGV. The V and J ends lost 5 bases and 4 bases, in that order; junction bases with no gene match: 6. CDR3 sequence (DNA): TGTGCCAGCAGCGAGCTTCTAGCGGGGGGGTACAATGAGCAGTTCTTC. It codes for CASSELLAGGYNEQFF.

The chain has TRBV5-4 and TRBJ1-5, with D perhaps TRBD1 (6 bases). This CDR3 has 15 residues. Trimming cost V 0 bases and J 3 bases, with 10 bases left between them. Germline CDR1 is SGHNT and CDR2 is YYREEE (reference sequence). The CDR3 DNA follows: TGTGCCAGCAGCTTGGATCCAGGGGACAATCAGCCCCAGCATTTT. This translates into CASSLDPGDNQPQHF. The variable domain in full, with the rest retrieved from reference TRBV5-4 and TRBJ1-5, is ETGVTQSPTHLIKTRGQQVTLRCSSQSGHNTVSWYQQALGQGPQFIFQYYREEENGRGNFPPRFSGLQFPNYSSELNVNALELDDSALYLCASSLDPGDNQPQHFGDGTRLSIL.

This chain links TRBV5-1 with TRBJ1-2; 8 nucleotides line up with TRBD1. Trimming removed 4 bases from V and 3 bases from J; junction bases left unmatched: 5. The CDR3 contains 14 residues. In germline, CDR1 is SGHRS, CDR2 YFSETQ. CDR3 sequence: CASSPDRGDYGYTF. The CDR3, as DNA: TGCGCCAGCAGCCCTGACAGGGGAGACTATGGCTACACCTTC.

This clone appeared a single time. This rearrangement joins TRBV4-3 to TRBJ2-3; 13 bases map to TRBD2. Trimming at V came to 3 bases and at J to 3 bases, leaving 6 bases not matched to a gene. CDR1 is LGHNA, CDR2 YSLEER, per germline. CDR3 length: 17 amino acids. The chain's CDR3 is CASSQETGLAGTDTQYF. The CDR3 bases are TGCGCCAGCAGCCAGGAAACGGGACTAGCGGGGACAGATACGCAGTATTTT.

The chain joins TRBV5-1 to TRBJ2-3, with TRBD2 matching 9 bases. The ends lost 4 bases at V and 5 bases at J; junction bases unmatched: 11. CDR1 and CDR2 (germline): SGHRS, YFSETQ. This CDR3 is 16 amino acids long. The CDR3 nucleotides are TGCGCCAGCAGCGCGGGAGCGGGGGGTCAGGTAGATACGCAGTATTTT. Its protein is CASSAGAGGQVDTQYF.

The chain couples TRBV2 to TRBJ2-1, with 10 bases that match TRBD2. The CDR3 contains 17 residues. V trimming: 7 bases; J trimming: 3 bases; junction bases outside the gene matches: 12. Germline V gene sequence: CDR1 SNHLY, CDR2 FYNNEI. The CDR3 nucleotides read TGTGCCAGCACCGAGGGTCTAGCGGGGGATTTCTACAATGAGCAGTTCTTC. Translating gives CASTEGLAGDFYNEQFF.

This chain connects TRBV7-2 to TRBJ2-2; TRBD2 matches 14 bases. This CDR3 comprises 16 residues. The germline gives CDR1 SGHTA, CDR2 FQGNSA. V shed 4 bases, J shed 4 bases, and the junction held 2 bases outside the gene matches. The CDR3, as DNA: TGTGCCAGCAGCTCTGGACTAGCGGGGGGCACCGGGGAGCTGTTTTTT. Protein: CASSSGLAGGTGELFF.

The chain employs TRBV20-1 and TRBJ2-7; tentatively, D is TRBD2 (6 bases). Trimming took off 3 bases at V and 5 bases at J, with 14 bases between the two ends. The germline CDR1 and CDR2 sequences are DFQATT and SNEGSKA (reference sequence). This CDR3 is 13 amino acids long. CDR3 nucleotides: TGCAGTGCTAGTGGGCAGTGGGGGGACGAGCAGTACTTC. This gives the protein CSASGQWGDEQYF.

The CDR3 sequence is CASSGQMGLPSYEQYF. The CDR3 nucleotides are TGTGCCAGCAGCGGACAAATGGGACTTCCTTCCTACGAGCAGTACTTC. The chain employs TRBV11-1 and TRBJ2-7, with D tentatively TRBD2 (6 bases). The CDR3 extends over 16 amino acids. V lost 5 bases and J lost 1, with 18 bases in between. CDR1 and CDR2 (germline): SGHAT, FQDESV (reference sequence).

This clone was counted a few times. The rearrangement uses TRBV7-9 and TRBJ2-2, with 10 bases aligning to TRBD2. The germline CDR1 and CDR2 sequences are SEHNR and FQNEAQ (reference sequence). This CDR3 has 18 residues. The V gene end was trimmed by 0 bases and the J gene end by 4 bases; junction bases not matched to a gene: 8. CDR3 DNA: TGTGCCAGCAGCTTAGCCAGCGGGGGGGCCTTTGGCACCGGGGAGCTGTTTTTT. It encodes CASSLASGGAFGTGELFF.

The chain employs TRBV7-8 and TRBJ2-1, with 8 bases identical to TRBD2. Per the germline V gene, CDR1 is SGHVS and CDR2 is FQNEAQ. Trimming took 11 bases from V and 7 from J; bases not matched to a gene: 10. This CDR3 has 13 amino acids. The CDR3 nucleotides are TGTGCCGCGAACTCGGGGGGGAGGAATGAGCAGTTCTTC. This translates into CAANSGGRNEQFF.